This TCR beta chain was sequenced in a study of blood T cell repertoires in COVID-19. Study-level information: The United States, Italy and Spain supplied acute and convalescent COVID-19 samples. T cells, B-cell-depleted T cells, or PBMCs provided the cDNA or gDNA that served as material.

Trimming removed 1 base at V and 3 bases at J, with 9 bases between. Per the germline V gene, CDR1 is LNHDA and CDR2 is SQIVND (reference sequence). CDR3 length: 15 residues. Original processing methods: How many nucleated cells were present was estimated from reference gene primer amplification. Assay: immunoSEQ multiplex PCR; the TCRdb copy retains only in-frame clones and omits some. That table is the source of V, J and clone size, and D and trimming were worked out from the DNA. This sample yields a few hundred thousand clones, of which around four fifths are seen a single time; over 3.5% belongs to the top ten.

The sequence came from a woman aged 50 to 60 with active or convalescent COVID-19. The specimen was peripheral blood. The rearrangement joins TRBV19 to TRBJ1-4; D ambiguous. CDR3 coding DNA: TGTGCCAGTAGTATAGGCTCAGTCCCTAATGAAAAACTGTTTTTT. Residues: CASSIGSVPNEKLFF.